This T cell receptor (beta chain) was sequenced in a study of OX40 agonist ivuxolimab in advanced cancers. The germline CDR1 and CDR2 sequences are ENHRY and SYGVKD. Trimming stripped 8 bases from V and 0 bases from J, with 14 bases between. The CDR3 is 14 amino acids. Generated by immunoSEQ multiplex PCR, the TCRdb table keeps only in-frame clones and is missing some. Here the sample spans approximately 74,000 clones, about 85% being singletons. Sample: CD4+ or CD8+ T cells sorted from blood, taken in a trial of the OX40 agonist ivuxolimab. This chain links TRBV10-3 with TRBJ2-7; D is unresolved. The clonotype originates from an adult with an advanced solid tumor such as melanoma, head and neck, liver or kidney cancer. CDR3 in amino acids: CAISSAQDSYEQYF. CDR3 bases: TGTGCCATCTCTTCCGCCCAGGACTCCTACGAGCAGTACTTC.